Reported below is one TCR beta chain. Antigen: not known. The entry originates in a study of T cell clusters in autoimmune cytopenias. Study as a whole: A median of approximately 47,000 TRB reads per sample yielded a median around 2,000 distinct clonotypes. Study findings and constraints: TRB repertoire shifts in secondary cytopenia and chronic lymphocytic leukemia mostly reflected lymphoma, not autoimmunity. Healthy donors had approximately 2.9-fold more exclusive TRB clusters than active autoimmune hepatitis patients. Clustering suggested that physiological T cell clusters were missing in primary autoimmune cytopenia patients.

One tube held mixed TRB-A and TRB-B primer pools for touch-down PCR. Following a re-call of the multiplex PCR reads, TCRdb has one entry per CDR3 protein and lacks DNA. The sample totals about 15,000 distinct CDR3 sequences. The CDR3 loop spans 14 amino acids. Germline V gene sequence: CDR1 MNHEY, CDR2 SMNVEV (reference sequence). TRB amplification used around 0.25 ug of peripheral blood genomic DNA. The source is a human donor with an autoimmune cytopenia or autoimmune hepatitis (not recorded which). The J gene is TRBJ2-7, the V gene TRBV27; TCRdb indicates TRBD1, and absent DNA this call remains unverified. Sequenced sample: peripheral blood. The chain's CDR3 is CASSLRGNFYEQYF.